The 28 T cell receptor beta chains reported below all come from one sample, sequenced in a study of blood T cell repertoires in COVID-19. Libraries were prepared by immunoSEQ multiplex PCR; TCRdb keeps only in-frame clonotypes and omits some of them. The table shows about 87,000 clones, with about four fifths occurring only once. Sequencing input: peripheral blood. Source of these receptors: a woman between 55 and 75 years old with acute or convalescent COVID-19.

The chain is built from TRBV12-5 and TRBJ1-1, with D perhaps TRBD1 (6 bases). The CDR3 loop spans 13 amino acids. Germline CDR1 LGHNT, CDR2 FRNRAP. V was pared by 3 bases and J by 4 bases, with 9 bases between. The CDR3 spells CASGLQGPTEAFF. The CDR3 nucleotides read TGTGCTAGTGGTTTACAGGGTCCCACTGAAGCTTTCTTT.

This clone was observed a single time. The chain has TRBV11-3 and TRBJ1-3; unclear D gene. With 3 bases removed from V and 2 bases from J, the gap between germline ends came to 8 bases. This CDR3 has 14 residues. CDR1 and CDR2 (germline): SGHNT, YENEEA. The CDR3 reads CASSFGGPGNTIYF. CDR3 coding DNA: TGTGCCAGCAGCTTCGGAGGGCCTGGAAACACCATATATTTT. The variable domain in full, with the rest retrieved from reference TRBV11-3 and TRBJ1-3, is EAGVVQSPRYKIIEKKQPVAFWCNPISGHNTLYWYLQNLGQGPELLIRYENEEAVDDSQLPKDRFSAERLKGVDSTLKIQPAELGDSAVYLCASSFGGPGNTIYFGEGSWLTVV.

J is TRBJ2-7 and V is TRBV6-6; D not certain. Germline loops: CDR1 MNHNY, CDR2 SVGAGI (reference sequence). CDR3 length: 13 residues. The V gene lost 6 bases and the J gene lost 0 bases, with 9 bases spanning the gap. Here the CDR3 reads CASSNYLSYEQYF. The CDR3 DNA reads as TGTGCCAGCAGCAACTACCTCTCCTACGAGCAGTACTTC.

Only one count was recorded for this clone. This chain connects TRBV10-3 to TRBJ2-7, with 7 nucleotides matching TRBD2. The CDR3 has 12 residues. Germline CDR1 and CDR2: ENHRY and SYGVKD. Losses at the gene ends were 11 bases for V and 3 bases for J; bases not matched to a gene: 7. Here the CDR3 DNA reads TGTGCCGCCAGCGGGACCAGCTACGAGCAGTACTTC. Translating it yields CAASGTSYEQYF.

This chain connects TRBV5-1 to TRBJ1-2; D remains unclear. V was pared by 0 bases and J by 5 bases, with 17 bases between. The CDR3 spans 16 residues. The germline CDR1 and CDR2 sequences are SGHRS and YFSETQ. CDR3: CASSLVPGEKLYGYTF. CDR3 DNA sequence: TGCGCCAGCAGCTTGGTGCCTGGGGAGAAACTTTATGGCTACACCTTC.

V is TRBV24-1 and J is TRBJ2-7; TRBD2 is a possible D gene (6 bases). With 1 base removed from V and 5 bases from J, the gap between germline ends came to 14 bases. The CDR3 spans 15 residues. Germline CDR1 KGHDR, CDR2 SFDVKD. As DNA, the CDR3 is TGTGCCACCAGTGATTTCCGGGGGACCATCCACGAGCAGTACTTC. It codes for CATSDFRGTIHEQYF.

This chain's CDR3 is CASSSHRVNTEAFF. CDR3 in DNA: TGTGCCAGCAGCTCGCACAGGGTGAACACTGAAGCTTTCTTT. The chain links TRBV7-2 to TRBJ1-1; D possibly corresponds to TRBD1 (6 bases). The CDR3 has 14 residues. V was shortened by 4 bases and J by 0 bases, with 9 bases between the two germline ends. Germline lookup yields CDR1 SGHTA and CDR2 FQGNSA.

The rearrangement links TRBV9 to TRBJ2-7; D not certain. This CDR3 spans 14 amino acids. Trimming stripped 1 base from V and 1 base from J, with 9 bases between. CDR1 is SGDLS and CDR2 is YYNGEE in the germline V gene. DNA of the CDR3: TGTGCCAGCAGCGTAACCAGGTTATCCTACGAGCAGTACTTC. Translating gives CASSVTRLSYEQYF.

The V and J genes are TRBV9 and TRBJ2-7, with 10 bases fitting TRBD2. The CDR3 has 15 residues. J gave up 0 bases and V 2 bases, and 2 bases lay outside the gene matches. Per the germline V gene, CDR1 is SGDLS and CDR2 is YYNGEE. DNA of the CDR3: TGTGCCAGCAGCGTCACTAGCGGGAACTCCTACGAGCAGTACTTC. Translated, it gives CASSVTSGNSYEQYF. The whole variable domain, filled in from reference TRBV9 and TRBJ2-7, reads DSGVTQTPKHLITATGQRVTLRCSPRSGDLSVYWYQQSLDQGLQFLIQYYNGEERAKGNILERFSAQQFPDLHSELNLSSLELGDSALYFCASSVTSGNSYEQYFGPGTRLTVT.

The V gene is TRBV10-3, the J gene TRBJ2-3; TRBD2 matches 11 bases. Per germline, CDR1 ENHRY and CDR2 SYGVKD. Trimming at V came to 3 bases and at J to 4 bases, leaving 3 bases not matched to a gene. The CDR3 covers 15 residues. The CDR3 is CAISDTSGSADTQYF. DNA of the CDR3: TGTGCCATCAGTGATACTAGCGGGAGCGCAGATACGCAGTATTTT.

A remark on this clone: At one of its ends the junction is not consistent with the germline gene, which may arise from a read error. The V gene is TRBV6-1, the J gene TRBJ2-5, with 10 bases fitting TRBD2. There are 19 residues in the CDR3. CDR1 is MNHNS and CDR2 is SASEGT in the germline V gene. Here the CDR3 DNA reads TGTGCCAGCAGTGAGATCGGCGGGCTAGCGGGAGTTAACCAAGGGACCCAGTACTTC. Translation gives CASSEIGGLAGVNQGTQYF.

CDR3: CASSVGLASDEQYF. The CDR3 nucleotides read TGTGCCAGCAGCGTAGGACTAGCGAGCGACGAGCAGTACTTC. This chain joins TRBV6-5 and TRBJ2-7; 9 bases fit TRBD2. Trimming removed 6 bases from V and 5 bases from J; junction bases left unmatched: 8. There are 14 residues in the CDR3. Per germline, CDR1 MNHEY and CDR2 SVGAGI.

The gene calls are TRBV21-1 and TRBJ1-1; the D call of TRBD1 is as the table states it, not checked on the DNA. TRBV21-1 is given as a pseudogene. The CDR3 covers 17 residues. DNA for the CDR3: TGTGCCAGCAGCAAAATGAACCCCCGACACAGGGGCACTGAAGCTTTCTTT. This gives the protein CASSKMNPRHRGTEAFF.

The chain employs TRBV6-5 and TRBJ2-4; D might be TRBD2 (5 bases). This CDR3 is built from 12 residues. Trimming took off 8 bases at V and 2 bases at J, with 7 bases between the two ends. CDR1 and CDR2 from the germline V gene are MNHEY and SVGAGI. CDR3 bases: TGTGCCAGCGCCGGGACCAAAAACATTCAGTACTTC. This encodes CASAGTKNIQYF.

The genes are TRBV30 and TRBJ1-1, with 8 nucleotides matching TRBD1. The CDR3 loop spans 13 amino acids. V shed 3 bases and J 8 bases; nucleotides not matched to a gene: 8. The germline gives CDR1 GTSNPN, CDR2 SVGIG (reference sequence). Here the CDR3 reads CAWRLQGGVEAFF. The CDR3 DNA is TGTGCCTGGAGATTACAGGGGGGTGTGGAAGCTTTCTTT.

V and J are TRBV12-3 or TRBV12-4 and TRBJ1-1; unclear D gene. Trimming cost V 3 bases and J 3 bases, with 8 bases left between them. CDR3 length: 13 amino acids. The CDR3: CASSFKPDTEAFF. The CDR3 region has the DNA TGTGCCAGCAGTTTTAAGCCTGACACTGAAGCTTTCTTT.

The J gene is TRBJ1-1, the V gene TRBV6-6; the D gene is possibly TRBD1 (6 bases). Trimming pared 5 bases from V and 5 bases from J, leaving 24 bases between. The CDR3 is 17 residues long. Germline V gene sequence: CDR1 MNHNY, CDR2 SVGAGI (reference sequence). CDR3 region: CASSRDRTGNSLTEAFF. The CDR3, as DNA: TGTGCCAGCAGTCGGGACCGAACAGGGAATTCGTTGACTGAAGCTTTCTTT.

This chain connects TRBV11-3 to TRBJ1-3, with D uncertain. The CDR3 runs 15 residues. CDR1 is SGHNT, CDR2 YENEEA, per germline. With 1 base removed from V and 1 base from J, the gap between germline ends came to 8 bases. The CDR3 DNA reads as TGTGCCAGCAGCTTAGGGCCCTCATCTGGAAACACCATATATTTT. Its protein product is CASSLGPSSGNTIYF.

CDR3 nucleotide sequence: TGTGCCAGCAGTGAATTCGCTAGCGGGAACTCCTACAATGAGCAGTTCTTC. Encoded protein: CASSEFASGNSYNEQFF. The J gene is TRBJ2-1, the V gene TRBV6-1; 9 nucleotides match TRBD2. CDR3 size: 17 residues. Germline CDR1 MNHNS, CDR2 SASEGT. Trimming cost V 2 bases and J 0 bases; bases outside gene matches: 5.

V is TRBV18 and J is TRBJ2-1; maybe TRBD2 (7 bases). Per the germline V gene, CDR1 is KGHSH and CDR2 is LQKENI. The CDR3 loop spans 18 amino acids. With 3 bases removed from V and 1 base from J, the gap between germline ends came to 19 bases. CDR3 sequence: CASSPRARGAGSYNEQFF. The CDR3 nucleotides are TGTGCCAGCTCACCCAGGGCTCGGGGGGCGGGGTCCTACAATGAGCAGTTCTTC.

The chain is built from TRBV7-2 and TRBJ2-7, with 8 nucleotides matching TRBD1. This CDR3 contains 14 residues. The trim removed 6 bases at V and 0 bases at J, leaving 4 bases unmatched. Germline lookup yields CDR1 SGHTA and CDR2 FQGNSA. CDR3 nucleotides: TGTGCCAGCAGTCCAGGGGGCTCCTCCTACGAGCAGTACTTC. It specifies CASSPGGSSYEQYF.

This chain uses TRBV14 with TRBJ2-2; TRBD1 is a possible D gene (5 bases). This CDR3 spans 16 amino acids. Germline V gene data show CDR1 as SGHDN and CDR2 as FVKESK. The ends were cut back, 1 base at V and 3 bases at J, with 12 bases in the middle. The CDR3 DNA reads as TGTGCCAGCAGCCAAGCAGGGCAGGGCTACACCGGGGAGCTGTTTTTT. Amino acid sequence: CASSQAGQGYTGELFF.

V usage is TRBV7-2 and J usage is TRBJ2-2, with TRBD2 identical over 11 bases. V lost 3 bases and J lost 6; bases outside the gene matches: 3. Germline loops: CDR1 SGHTA, CDR2 FQGNSA. CDR3 length: 15 amino acids. Here the CDR3 DNA reads TGTGCCAGCAGCTTTAGCGGGGGGGCCCCCGGGGAGCTGTTTTTT. Translated, it gives CASSFSGGAPGELFF.

This clone was recorded a few times. This chain joins TRBV5-6 and TRBJ2-1; TRBD1 matches at 8 bases. The CDR3 sequence is 14 residues long. After removal of 2 bases from V and 9 bases from J, the junction contained 7 bases not matched to a gene. Germline V gene sequence: CDR1 SGHDT, CDR2 YYEEEE. CDR3 residues: CASSFEPGGREQFF. The CDR3 DNA is TGTGCCAGCAGCTTCGAACCAGGGGGCCGTGAGCAGTTCTTC.

The chain has TRBV3-1 (or the pseudogene TRBV3-2) and TRBJ1-2; D unresolved. Germline CDR1 and CDR2: LGHDT and YNNKEL (reference sequence). The CDR3 contains 15 residues. Trimming shortened V by 1 base and J by 1 base, and 10 bases separated the two germline ends. CDR3 residues: CASSQGEGSNYGYTF. The DNA for the CDR3 is TGTGCCAGCAGCCAAGGGGAGGGCAGTAACTATGGCTACACCTTC.

This clone has just one count. The CDR3: CASSNWGSTSTDTQYF. CDR3 nucleotides: TGTGCCAGCAGCAATTGGGGCAGTACTAGCACAGATACGCAGTATTTT. The chain combines TRBV5-8 with TRBJ2-3; tentative D call: TRBD1 (5 bases). CDR3 size: 16 residues. Germline V gene lookup returns CDR1 SGHTS and CDR2 YDEGEE. The V end was cut by 4 bases, the J end by 0 bases, with 15 bases between.

The rearrangement links TRBV12-3 or TRBV12-4 to TRBJ1-2; maybe TRBD1 (6 bases). Trimming took off 1 base at V and 14 bases at J, with 17 bases between the two ends. This CDR3 is 13 amino acids long. CDR3 bases: TGTGCCAGCAGTTTAGAGGGGCGGACAGCGTCTACCTTC. Its protein product is CASSLEGRTASTF.

The DNA of the CDR3 is TGTGCCAGCAACTCCGGGACAGGGCTTGGTTATGGCTACACCTTC. This codes for CASNSGTGLGYGYTF. This rearrangement joins TRBV6-5 to TRBJ1-2; 9 bases align to TRBD1. After removal of 7 bases from V and 5 bases from J, the junction contained 11 bases not matched to a gene. In germline, CDR1 is MNHEY, CDR2 SVGAGI. This CDR3 is built from 15 residues.